The 23 T cell receptor beta chains below come from one sample, sequenced in a study of CD8 T cells in ankylosing spondylitis. TCRdb analysed the 5' RACE reads with MiXCR anew, one entry per CDR3 protein. The sample has 200,000 to 250,000 distinct CDR3 sequences; just under 7.5% are singletons. Antigens of these TCRs are unknown. Study outcomes and limitations: A TCR beta motif made of several highly homologous variants seemed typical of ankylosing spondylitis blood.

Sequencing was performed on blood, either unsorted or a sorted T cell fraction (not recorded which). Receptors were obtained from a male donor with ankylosing spondylitis.

For this clonotype: Just one base apart from a much larger clone, this may be a read error. The CDR3 protein is CASSPQRQDTQYF. The CDR3 DNA is TGTGCCAGCAGCCCGCAACGACAAGATACGCAGTATTTT. The chain uses TRBV7-9 and TRBJ2-3; D gene uncertain. The CDR3 extends over 13 amino acids. CDR1 and CDR2 (germline): SEHNR, FQNEAQ (reference sequence). Trimming removed 5 bases from V and 5 bases from J, with 11 bases in between.

This clonotype was picked up many times. The V gene is TRBV10-3, the J gene TRBJ2-7; 7 nucleotides align to TRBD1. The trim removed 6 bases at V and 3 bases at J, leaving 5 bases unmatched. Germline V CDR1 and CDR2: ENHRY, SYGVKD. The CDR3 has 13 amino acids. The CDR3 nucleotides are TGTGCCATCAGGGACAGGACGAACTACGAGCAGTACTTC. This gives the protein CAIRDRTNYEQYF.

Ten or more counts support this clonotype. The chain carries TRBV7-9 and TRBJ1-2; tentative D call: TRBD1 (6 bases). The CDR3 is 15 residues long. Germline CDR1 reads SEHNR; CDR2 reads FQNEAQ (reference sequence). V was trimmed by 5 bases and J by 6 bases, leaving 19 bases between them. CDR3 sequence reads: CASSQTGRLFDGYTF. CDR3 bases: TGTGCCAGCAGCCAAACAGGGCGGCTATTCGATGGCTACACCTTC.

The chain has TRBV27 and TRBJ2-7; tentatively, D is TRBD1 (6 bases). This CDR3 region has 14 residues. Germline CDR1 and CDR2: MNHEY and SMNVEV (reference sequence). V was pared by 8 bases and J by 6 bases, with 20 bases between. This CDR3 is CASGYQTGSSEQYF. In DNA form, the CDR3 reads TGTGCCAGCGGATATCAGACAGGTTCATCCGAGCAGTACTTC.

The chain links TRBV29-1 to TRBJ2-7, with TRBD2 matching 13 bases. V gave up 4 bases and J gave up 4 bases; unmatched junction bases: 13. Germline V CDR1 and CDR2: SQVTM, ANQGSEA. The CDR3 has 17 residues. CDR3 in amino acids: CSVVGTSGNSFLYEQYF. CDR3 bases: TGCAGCGTTGTGGGGACTAGCGGGAATTCCTTTCTGTACGAGCAGTACTTC.

Many counts were recorded for this clonotype. V is TRBV9 and J is TRBJ1-1, with a possible D match to TRBD1 (5 bases). V lost 4 bases, J lost 3 bases, and 10 bases lay in between. CDR3 size: 13 residues. Per germline, CDR1 SGDLS and CDR2 YYNGEE. Here the CDR3 DNA reads TGTGCCAGCAGCACCGGGGGATACACTGAAGCTTTCTTT. Residues: CASSTGGYTEAFF.

There are many counts of this clonotype. The J gene is TRBJ2-5, the V gene TRBV7-2; D remains ambiguous. The CDR3 runs 15 residues. V lost 2 bases and J 7 bases, leaving 17 bases between the germline ends. Germline V lookup: CDR1 SGHTA, CDR2 FQGNSA. Written as DNA, the CDR3 is TGTGCCAGCAGCTTAAGTTCAAGTATGGGTCGGACCCAGTACTTC. Encoded protein: CASSLSSSMGRTQYF.

Ten or more counts support this clonotype. The chain recombines TRBV29-1 with TRBJ2-7; 7 bases line up with TRBD1. CDR3 length: 12 residues. Unmatched junction bases numbered 3, after V lost 3 bases and J lost 4 bases. Per the germline V gene, CDR1 is SQVTM and CDR2 is ANQGSEA. CDR3 in amino acids: CSVETGSYEQYF. DNA for the CDR3: TGCAGCGTTGAGACAGGGAGTTACGAGCAGTACTTC.

Ten or more counts support this clonotype. The chain uses TRBV11-2 and TRBJ1-2; 10 bases align to TRBD1. Losses at the gene ends were 5 bases for V and 4 bases for J; bases not matched to a gene: 19. There are 19 residues in the CDR3. Germline CDR1 and CDR2: SGHAT and FQNNGV. The CDR3: CASSQSWRDRGDPGYGYTF. The CDR3 bases are TGTGCCAGCAGCCAATCCTGGCGGGACAGGGGAGATCCAGGCTATGGCTACACCTTC.

The chain is built from TRBV5-1 and TRBJ2-7; 10 nucleotides agree with TRBD1. This CDR3 is built from 15 residues. V dropped 4 bases and J dropped 4; count of bases not matched to a gene: 8. CDR1 is SGHRS, CDR2 YFSETQ, per germline. CDR3 sequence (DNA): TGCGCCAGCAGCCCAACGGGGGACAGGGGTTACGAGCAGTACTTC. This gives the protein CASSPTGDRGYEQYF. Combining the CDR3 with reference TRBV5-1 and TRBJ2-7 gives the whole variable domain KAGVTQTPRYLIKTRGQQVTLSCSPISGHRSVSWYQQTPGQGLQFLFEYFSETQRNKGNFPGRFSGRQFSNSRSEMNVSTLELGDSALYLCASSPTGDRGYEQYFGPGTRLTVT.

This clonotype has ten or more counts. This chain connects TRBV15 to TRBJ2-7; TRBD1 is a possible D gene (5 bases). CDR3 length: 17 amino acids. Germline V gene sequence: CDR1 LNHNV, CDR2 YYDKDF (reference sequence). Deletions cut 4 bases from V and 1 base from J, with 20 bases between. As DNA, the CDR3 is TGTGCCACCAGCACTCAGAAGACCAACAGGCGGTCCTACGAGCAGTACTTC. Encoded protein: CATSTQKTNRRSYEQYF. Full variable domain (outside the CDR3, taken from reference TRBV15 and TRBJ2-7): DAMVIQNPRYQVTQFGKPVTLSCSQTLNHNVMYWYQQKSSQAPKLLFHYYDKDFNNEADTPDNFQSRRPNTSFCFLDIRSPGLGDTAMYLCATSTQKTNRRSYEQYFGPGTRLTVT.

This clonotype has at least ten counts. This rearrangement joins TRBV4-1 to TRBJ2-7, with 7 bases lining up with TRBD1. This CDR3 spans 16 amino acids. The V gene's germline CDR1 is MGHRA and CDR2 YSYEKL. With 1 base clipped from V and 5 bases from J, the junction kept 11 bases outside the gene matches. As DNA, the CDR3 is TGCGCCAGCAGCCAAGCTCTTCCGACAGGGCGGCACGAGCAGTACTTC. Amino acid sequence: CASSQALPTGRHEQYF.

This clonotype was seen many times. This chain joins TRBV12-3 or TRBV12-4 and TRBJ1-1, with TRBD1 matching over 7 bases. The CDR3 runs to 14 residues. Trimming took 6 bases from V and 5 from J; bases not matched to a gene: 9. Written as DNA, the CDR3 is TGTGCCAGCAGGATAGCAACAGGGGAAACTGAAGCTTTCTTT. Translation: CASRIATGETEAFF.

This clonotype was recorded many times. The V gene is TRBV7-2, the J gene TRBJ1-6, with TRBD1 matching over 10 bases. V dropped 4 bases and J dropped 7; count of bases not matched to a gene: 4. Per the germline V gene, CDR1 is SGHTA and CDR2 is FQGNSA. The CDR3 is 15 amino acids. Here the CDR3 DNA reads TGTGCCAGCAGCTCCGGGACAGGGGTCAATTCACCCCTCCACTTT. Protein product: CASSSGTGVNSPLHF. The full variable domain, its missing parts supplied by reference TRBV7-2 and TRBJ1-6, is GAGVSQSPSNKVTEKGKDVELRCDPISGHTALYWYRQSLGQGLEFLIYFQGNSAPDKSGLPSDRFSAERTGGSVSTLTIQRTQQEDSAVYLCASSSGTGVNSPLHFGNGTRLTVT.

The chain recombines TRBV15 with TRBJ2-5, with D possibly called TRBD1 or TRBD2 (5 bases each). The germline V gene has CDR1 LNHNV and CDR2 YYDKDF (reference sequence). Trimming shortened V by 4 bases and J by 2 bases, and 14 bases separated the two germline ends. This CDR3 spans 15 amino acids. In DNA, the CDR3 is TGTGCCACCAGCAAAGCTCGGGACCCACAAGAGACCCAGTACTTC. Its translation: CATSKARDPQETQYF.

The sample holds a few counts of this clonotype. The chain recombines TRBV6-2 or TRBV6-3 with TRBJ1-1; D not resolved. Per the germline V gene, CDR1 is MNHEY and CDR2 is SVGEGT. This CDR3 has 14 residues. Deletions cut 6 bases from V and 4 bases from J, with 15 bases between. The CDR3 sequence is CASSPFREITEAFF. The DNA of the CDR3 is TGTGCCAGCAGCCCCTTCCGGGAGATCACTGAAGCTTTCTTT.

This clonotype was observed many times. This chain uses TRBV6-6 with TRBJ2-3; no clear D gene. Germline V gene data show CDR1 as MNHNY and CDR2 as SVGAGI (reference sequence). V was cut by 2 bases and J by 2 bases, with 5 bases left in between. The CDR3 sequence is 13 residues long. The CDR3 DNA is TGTGCCAGCAGTTACGTTTCCACAGATACGCAGTATTTT. As protein: CASSYVSTDTQYF.

The genes are TRBV7-9 and TRBJ2-7; 11 bases map to TRBD2. The germline CDR1 and CDR2 sequences are SEHNR and FQNEAQ (reference sequence). With V trimmed by 4 bases and J by 7 bases, 6 bases remained unmatched. This CDR3 has 14 residues. CDR3 loop: CASSSPGLAAEQYF. The CDR3 DNA is TGTGCCAGCAGCTCCCCGGGACTAGCGGCGGAGCAGTACTTC.

This chain links TRBV7-9 with TRBJ1-2, with a possible D match to TRBD1 (5 bases). The length of the CDR3 is 13 residues. Looked up from germline, CDR1 is SEHNR and CDR2 is FQNEAQ (reference sequence). V was pared by 5 bases and J by 6 bases, with 13 bases between. CDR3: CASSPGTEDGYTF. The CDR3 region has the DNA TGTGCCAGCAGCCCAGGGACGGAGGATGGCTACACCTTC.

There are many counts of this clonotype. This chain uses TRBV28 with TRBJ2-7; 7 nucleotides align to TRBD1. The CDR3 is made up of 16 amino acids. V was pared by 5 bases and J by 0 bases, with 10 bases of the junction left unmatched. CDR1 MDHEN and CDR2 SYDVKM come from the germline V gene. As DNA, the CDR3 is TGTGCCAGCAGTCCCACGACAGGGACCCCCTCCTACGAGCAGTACTTC. It translates to CASSPTTGTPSYEQYF.

In this sample, this clonotype turned up a few times. The chain has TRBV13 and TRBJ2-7; D gene ambiguous. Trimming took 0 bases from V and 2 from J, leaving 14 bases between them. Germline assignment: CDR1 PRHDT and CDR2 FYEKMQ (reference sequence). There are 16 residues in the CDR3. DNA for the CDR3: TGTGCCAGCAGCTTAGGCCGGGTTGTGAGGACCTACGAGCAGTACTTC. It yields the protein CASSLGRVVRTYEQYF. Full variable domain (remainder filled in from reference TRBV13 and TRBJ2-7): AAGVIQSPRHLIKEKRETATLKCYPIPRHDTVYWYQQGPGQDPQFLISFYEKMQSDKGSIPDRFSAQQFSDYHSELNMSSLELGDSALYFCASSLGRVVRTYEQYFGPGTRLTVT.

The chain combines TRBV15 with TRBJ2-7; TRBD2 is a possible D gene (5 bases). Germline loops: CDR1 LNHNV, CDR2 YYDKDF (reference sequence). V was pared by 5 bases and J by 1 base, with 12 bases between. The CDR3 is 14 residues long. The CDR3 DNA sequence: TGTGCCACCAGCCCGGTGGAGGAGTCCTACGAGCAGTACTTC. Encoded protein: CATSPVEESYEQYF.

This clonotype has just a few counts. The gene calls are TRBV20-1 and TRBJ2-3; D is unclear. Germline V gene data show CDR1 as DFQATT and CDR2 as SNEGSKA (reference sequence). Trimming cost V 1 base and J 4 bases, with 21 bases left between them. The CDR3 has 17 amino acids. As DNA, the CDR3 is TGCAGTGCTAGAGTCCCGGGCCGCGTGTATGGTGCAGATACGCAGTATTTT. Translation: CSARVPGRVYGADTQYF.